Many counts were recorded for the clone carrying this TCR beta chain. Its matching antigen is unknown. The data were obtained in a study of identical twins. A template switching step contributed a universal primer site, while unique molecular identifiers were present in the cDNA. TCRdb re-analysed the 5' RACE reads in MiXCR, keeping a single row per CDR3 protein. The sample holds 750,000 to 950,000 distinct CDR3 sequences, 9% to 15% seen once. There are 12 residues in the CDR3. The ends were cut back, 4 bases at V and 6 bases at J, with 7 bases in the middle. Germline V gives CDR1 SGHRS, CDR2 YFSETQ. General study findings and limits: Sharing of beta out-of-frame sequences by twins showed a weaker excess.

These data were also filed under a second study, of yellow fever vaccine responses in identical twins.

The TCR originated in a woman between 18 and 30 years old in good health. Sample: PBMCs. The chain joins TRBV5-1 to TRBJ2-2, with no clear D. DNA of the CDR3: TGCGCCAGCAGCGTCTTGGCCGGGGAGCTGTTTTTT. As protein: CASSVLAGELFF. The full variable domain, rest sourced from reference TRBV5-1 and TRBJ2-2, is KAGVTQTPRYLIKTRGQQVTLSCSPISGHRSVSWYQQTPGQGLQFLFEYFSETQRNKGNFPGRFSGRQFSNSRSEMNVSTLELGDSALYLCASSVLAGELFFGEGSRLTVL.